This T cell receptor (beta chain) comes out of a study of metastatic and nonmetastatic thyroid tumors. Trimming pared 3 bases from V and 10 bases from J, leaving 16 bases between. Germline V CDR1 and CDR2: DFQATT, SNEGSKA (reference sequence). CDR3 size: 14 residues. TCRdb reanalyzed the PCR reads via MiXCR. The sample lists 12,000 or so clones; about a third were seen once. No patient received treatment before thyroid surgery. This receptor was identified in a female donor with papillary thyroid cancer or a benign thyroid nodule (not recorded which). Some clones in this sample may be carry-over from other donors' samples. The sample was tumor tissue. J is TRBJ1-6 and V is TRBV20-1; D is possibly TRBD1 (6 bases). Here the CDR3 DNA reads TGCAGTGCTAGGGGAACAGGGTGGGGATCACCCCTCCACTTT. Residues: CSARGTGWGSPLHF.